This note documents a single TCR beta chain sequence. This entry belongs to a study of blood T cell repertoires in COVID-19. About the study: The analysed material was cDNA or gDNA that came from T cells, B-cell-depleted T cells, or PBMCs.

Seattle's cohort entered during active infection and was followed longitudinally. Per the study methods: Amplification from reference gene primers served as the basis for estimated nucleated cell counts. The assay was immunoSEQ multiplex PCR, and TCRdb's table has in-frame clones only and misses some. That table gives V, J and clone size, and the DNA gave D and trimming. This sample has 100,000 to 150,000 clones; around nine tenths occur once, and the top ten carry roughly an eighth. Germline CDR1 SGHTS, CDR2 YDEGEE. There are 16 residues in the CDR3. V was cut by 0 bases and J by 2 bases, with 12 bases left in between.

The origin of this receptor is a woman in her 70s with COVID-19, enrolled during active disease. J is TRBJ1-5 and V is TRBV5-8; D not resolved. Sequenced sample: peripheral blood. The chain's CDR3 is CASSLGQELGNQPQHF. The CDR3 DNA reads as TGTGCCAGCAGCTTGGGTCAGGAACTCGGCAATCAGCCCCAGCATTTT.